This record looks at one T cell receptor beta chain sequence and its context. The sample originates from a study of blood T cell repertoires in COVID-19. Using immunoSEQ multiplex PCR, the repertoire was profiled, and TCRdb retains in-frame clones only, with some absent. Of approximately 170,000 clones detected, roughly 90% appear once; the ten largest clones hold about 18%. V was shortened by 0 bases and J by 1 base, with 7 bases between the two germline ends. This CDR3 region has 15 residues. The germline CDR1 and CDR2 sequences are SGHAT and FQNNGV. The chain links TRBV11-2 to TRBJ1-5; D gene uncertain. The source material was peripheral blood. The clonotype was recovered from a man aged 60-69 years with active or convalescent COVID-19. CDR3 nucleotide sequence: TGTGCCAGCAGCTTAGAGGGCAACAGCAATCAGCCCCAGCATTTT. Its protein is CASSLEGNSNQPQHF.